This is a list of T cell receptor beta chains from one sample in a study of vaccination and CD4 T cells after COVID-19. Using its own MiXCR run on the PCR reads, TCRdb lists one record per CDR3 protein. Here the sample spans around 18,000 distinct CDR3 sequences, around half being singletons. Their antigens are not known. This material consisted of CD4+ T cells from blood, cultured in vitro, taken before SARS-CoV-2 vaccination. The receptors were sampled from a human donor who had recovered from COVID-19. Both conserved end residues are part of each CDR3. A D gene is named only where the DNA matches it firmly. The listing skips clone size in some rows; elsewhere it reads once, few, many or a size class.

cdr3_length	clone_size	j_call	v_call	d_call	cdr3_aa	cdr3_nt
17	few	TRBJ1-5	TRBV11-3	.	CASSLERQDYSNQPQHF	TGTGCCAGCAGCTTAGAACGACAGGACTATAGCAATCAGCCCCAGCATTTT
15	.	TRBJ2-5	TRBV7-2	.	CASSLEWRAEETQYF	TGTGCCAGCAGCTTAGAGTGGAGAGCGGAAGAGACCCAGTACTTC
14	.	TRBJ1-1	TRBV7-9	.	CASSLGMVGTEAFF	TGTGCCAGCAGCTTAGGGATGGTTGGGACTGAAGCTTTCTTT
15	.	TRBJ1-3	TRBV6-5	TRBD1	CASSYGHRGGNTIYF	TGTGCCAGCAGTTATGGTCACAGGGGTGGAAACACCATATATTTT
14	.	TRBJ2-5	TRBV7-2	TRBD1	CASSFTGGGETQYF	TGTGCCAGCAGCTTTACAGGGGGCGGAGAGACCCAGTACTTC
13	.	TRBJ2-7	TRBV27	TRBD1	CASSTTGGYEQYF	TGTGCCAGCAGTACTACAGGGGGCTACGAGCAGTACTTC
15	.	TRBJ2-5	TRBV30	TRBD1	CVWSVRGTGLATQYF	TGTGTCTGGAGTGTACGGGGGACAGGGTTAGCGACCCAGTACTTC
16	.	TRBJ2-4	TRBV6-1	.	CASRKNDEREFDIQYF	TGTGCCAGCAGGAAAAACGACGAGAGGGAATTTGACATTCAGTACTTC
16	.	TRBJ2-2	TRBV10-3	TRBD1	CAISESGTANTGELFF	TGTGCCATCAGTGAGTCCGGGACAGCCAACACCGGGGAGCTGTTTTTT
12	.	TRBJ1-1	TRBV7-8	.	CASSFGDTEAFF	TGTGCCAGCAGCTTCGGAGACACTGAAGCTTTCTTT
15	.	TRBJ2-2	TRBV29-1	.	CSVDSPFNNTGELFF	TGCAGCGTTGATTCACCTTTTAATAACACCGGGGAGCTGTTTTTT
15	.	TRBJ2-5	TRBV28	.	CASTPGFHKQETQYF	TGTGCCAGCACGCCTGGGTTCCACAAACAAGAGACCCAGTACTTC
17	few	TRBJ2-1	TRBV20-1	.	CSAPPKKARGSYNEQFF	TGCAGTGCTCCTCCGAAGAAAGCCCGGGGCTCCTACAATGAGCAGTTCTTC
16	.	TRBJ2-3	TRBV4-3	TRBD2	CASSHKLAGGADTQYF	TGCGCCAGCAGCCACAAACTAGCGGGAGGCGCAGATACGCAGTATTTT
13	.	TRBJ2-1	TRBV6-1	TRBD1	CASSVQGADEQFF	TGTGCCAGCAGTGTACAGGGGGCCGATGAGCAGTTCTTC
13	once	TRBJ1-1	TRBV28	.	CASSNWVGTEAFF	TGTGCCAGCAGCAACTGGGTGGGAACTGAAGCTTTCTTT
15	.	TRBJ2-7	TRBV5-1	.	CASSLNPGSSYEQYF	TGCGCCAGCAGCTTGAACCCGGGGAGCTCCTACGAGCAGTACTTC
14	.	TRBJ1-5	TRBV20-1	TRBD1	CSATTGTDNQPQHF	TGCAGTGCAACAACCGGGACAGACAATCAGCCCCAGCATTTT
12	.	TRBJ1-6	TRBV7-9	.	CASSFRNSPLHF	TGTGCCAGCAGCTTCCGGAATTCACCCCTCCACTTT
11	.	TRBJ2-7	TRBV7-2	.	CASTHGYEQYF	TGTGCCAGCACTCACGGGTACGAGCAGTACTTC
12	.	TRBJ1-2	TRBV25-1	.	CASSDPVAGYTF	TGTGCCAGCAGTGATCCAGTTGCAGGCTACACCTTC
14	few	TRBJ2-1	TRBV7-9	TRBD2	CASSPRSGTNEQFF	TGTGCCAGCAGCCCCAGGAGCGGGACGAATGAGCAGTTCTTC
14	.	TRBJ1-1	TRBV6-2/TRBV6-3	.	CASSTGFLNTEAFF	TGTGCCAGCAGTACAGGGTTTTTGAACACTGAAGCTTTCTTT
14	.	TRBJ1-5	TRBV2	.	CASTPRWSNQPQHF	TGTGCCAGCACCCCAAGGTGGAGCAATCAGCCCCAGCATTTT
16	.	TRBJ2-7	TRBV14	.	CASSQAAFVGAYEQYF	TGTGCCAGCAGCCAAGCTGCCTTCGTTGGGGCTTACGAGCAGTACTTC
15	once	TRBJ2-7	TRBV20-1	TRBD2	CSARDLWGRAHEQYF	TGCAGTGCTAGAGATCTGTGGGGGAGGGCCCACGAGCAGTACTTC
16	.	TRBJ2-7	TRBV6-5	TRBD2	CASSYIRGSYSYEQYF	TGTGCCAGCAGTTACATCCGCGGGAGCTACTCCTACGAGCAGTACTTC
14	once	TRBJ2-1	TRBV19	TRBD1	CATRGRQGAGEQFF	TGTGCCACTCGAGGCCGTCAGGGGGCCGGTGAGCAGTTCTTC
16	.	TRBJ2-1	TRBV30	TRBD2	CAWSVTGSGRPNEQFF	TGTGCCTGGAGTGTTACGGGTAGCGGGAGACCCAATGAGCAGTTCTTC
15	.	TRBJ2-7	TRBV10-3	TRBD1	CAISDPGQGAYEQYF	TGTGCCATCAGTGACCCGGGACAGGGGGCCTACGAGCAGTACTTC
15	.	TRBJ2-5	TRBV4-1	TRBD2	CASSQQTSFGQTQYF	TGCGCCAGCAGCCAGCAGACTAGCTTCGGACAGACCCAGTACTTC
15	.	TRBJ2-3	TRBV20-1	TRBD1	CSARRQGGSTDTQYF	TGCAGTGCTAGACGACAGGGGGGAAGCACAGATACGCAGTATTTT
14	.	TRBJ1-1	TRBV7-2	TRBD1	CASTQGPSGTEAFF	TGTGCCAGCACACAGGGGCCAAGTGGCACTGAAGCTTTCTTT
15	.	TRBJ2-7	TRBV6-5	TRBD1	CASSISTGHPYEQYF	TGTGCCAGCAGTATCTCGACAGGGCATCCCTACGAGCAGTACTTC
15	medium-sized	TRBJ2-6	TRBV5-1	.	CASSGETSGANVLTF	TGCGCCAGCAGCGGTGAGACCTCTGGGGCCAACGTCCTGACTTTC
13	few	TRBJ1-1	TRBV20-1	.	CSATPTGGTEAFF	TGCAGTGCTACACCAACAGGCGGCACTGAAGCTTTCTTT
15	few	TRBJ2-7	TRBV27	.	CASGLAPVTSYEQYF	TGTGCCAGCGGTTTAGCTCCGGTAACCTCCTACGAGCAGTACTTC
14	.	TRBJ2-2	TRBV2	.	CASSEQRYTGELFF	TGTGCCAGCAGTGAACAGAGATACACCGGGGAGCTGTTTTTT
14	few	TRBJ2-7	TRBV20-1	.	CSAREDRTNYEQYF	TGCAGTGCTAGAGAGGACAGAACAAATTACGAGCAGTACTTC
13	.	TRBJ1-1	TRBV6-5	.	CASSYPGNTEAFF	TGTGCCAGCAGTTACCCAGGGAACACTGAAGCTTTCTTT
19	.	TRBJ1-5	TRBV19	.	CASSLSFRDVGDSNQPQHF	TGTGCCAGTAGTCTGAGCTTCCGGGACGTAGGGGATAGCAATCAGCCCCAGCATTTT
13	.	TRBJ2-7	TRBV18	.	CASSPPSAREQYF	TGTGCCAGCTCACCCCCGTCAGCTCGCGAGCAGTACTTC
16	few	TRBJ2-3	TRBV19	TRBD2	CASSSQSGREPDTQYF	TGTGCCAGTAGTAGTCAGAGCGGGAGAGAACCAGATACGCAGTATTTT